This T cell receptor beta chain is drawn from a study of shared clonotypes between healthy human individuals. Profiled with immunoSEQ multiplex PCR; TCRdb holds only in-frame clones, not every one. The sample consists of about 1.1 million clones, around 78% of them appearing once. V lost 2 bases to trimming and J lost 0 bases; unmatched junction nucleotides: 5. The CDR3 has 16 residues. Germline V CDR1 and CDR2: GTSNPN, SVGIG (reference sequence). CD45RA+ naive and CD45RA-negative memory subsets were separated from CD4+ cells. This sequence originates from a man between 18 and 35 years old in good health. Some clones in this sample may be carry-over from other donors' samples. Material: memory CD4+ T cells from PBMCs. The subset: CD45RA-negative fraction. The V and J genes are TRBV30 and TRBJ2-1; 9 positions agree with TRBD2. DNA of the CDR3: TGTGCCTGGAGTCTAGCGGGGCAAAGCTCCTACAATGAGCAGTTCTTC. Its protein product is CAWSLAGQSSYNEQFF.